These T cell receptor beta chains were read from a single sample in a study of shared clonotypes between healthy human individuals. Assay: immunoSEQ multiplex PCR; the TCRdb copy retains only in-frame clones and omits some. Found here are some 650,000 clones, about 97% of them singletons; the top ten hold 0.045% to 0.07%. The sequenced sample consisted of naive CD4+ T cells sorted from blood. These receptors originate from a woman aged 25 to 45 in good health. The CDR3 runs from the conserved cysteine through the conserved F or W. A D gene is named only where the DNA matches it firmly. Clone size is given for some rows only: seen once, a few or many times, or a class if the clone is expanded.

J gene,D gene,V gene,clone size,CDR3 protein,CDR3 DNA
TRBJ1-5,NA,TRBV7-8,NA,CASSVTRGDNYRSNQPQHF,TGTGCCAGCAGCGTGACCCGGGGCGATAATTACCGGAGCAATCAGCCCCAGCATTTT
TRBJ2-5,NA,TRBV2,NA,CASSRGAYETQYF,TGTGCCAGCTCTCGGGGGGCGTATGAGACCCAGTACTTC
TRBJ1-4,NA,TRBV2,once,CASSGGDRRANEKLFF,TGTGCCAGCAGCGGGGGGGACCGTCGAGCTAATGAAAAACTGTTTTTT
TRBJ2-1,NA,TRBV19,NA,CASRNGSSYNEQFF,TGTGCCAGTAGGAACGGATCCTCCTACAATGAGCAGTTCTTC
TRBJ2-7,TRBD1,TRBV5-1,once,CASSPWGQGWGSEQYF,TGCGCCAGCAGCCCGTGGGGACAGGGGTGGGGAAGCGAGCAGTACTTC
TRBJ2-3,NA,TRBV7-9,NA,CASSSDTQYF,TGTGCCAGCAGCTCAGATACGCAGTATTTT
TRBJ2-7,NA,TRBV11-2,NA,CASSLNRVRSYEQYF,TGTGCCAGCAGCTTAAATCGGGTTAGGTCCTACGAGCAGTACTTC
TRBJ2-7,TRBD2,TRBV30,NA,CAWSLSGFYEQYF,TGTGCCTGGAGTCTTAGCGGGTTTTACGAGCAGTACTTC
TRBJ2-2,TRBD1,TRBV9,NA,CASRKTGGLTGELFF,TGTGCCAGCAGAAAGACAGGGGGATTGACCGGGGAGCTGTTTTTT
TRBJ2-7,NA,TRBV5-1,NA,CASSSTQGYEQYF,TGCGCCAGCTCCTCAACACAGGGCTACGAGCAGTACTTC
TRBJ1-4,NA,TRBV18,NA,CASSSTATNEKLFF,TGTGCCAGCTCGTCGACAGCAACTAATGAAAAACTGTTTTTT
TRBJ2-2,NA,TRBV10-1,once,CASSGMRGTGELFF,TGCGCCAGCAGCGGGATGAGGGGGACCGGGGAGCTGTTTTTT
TRBJ2-7,TRBD2,TRBV4-2,NA,CASSQDSGGRAPYEQYF,TGTGCCAGCAGCCAAGATAGTGGCGGGAGGGCCCCCTACGAGCAGTACTTC
TRBJ2-1,TRBD2,TRBV5-1,NA,CASSTVAGEYNEQFF,TGCGCCAGCAGCACCGTAGCGGGAGAGTACAATGAGCAGTTCTTC
TRBJ2-7,NA,TRBV15,NA,CATSPQGSSYEQYF,TGTGCCACCAGCCCCCAGGGGAGCTCCTACGAGCAGTACTTC
TRBJ2-1,NA,TRBV28,NA,CASSSRGPVRYNEQFF,TGTGCCAGCAGTTCCCGGGGCCCGGTGCGGTACAATGAGCAGTTCTTC
TRBJ1-2,NA,TRBV5-1,NA,CASGLGSGVYGYTF,TGCGCCAGCGGCCTCGGGTCGGGCGTCTATGGCTACACCTTC
TRBJ2-7,NA,TRBV4-2,NA,CASSQEAPRSPHEQYF,TGTGCCAGCAGCCAAGAGGCCCCGCGTAGTCCCCACGAGCAGTACTTC
TRBJ1-5,NA,TRBV7-8,NA,CASSPGRSNQPQHF,TGTGCCAGCAGCCCGGGACGGTCAAATCAGCCCCAGCATTTT
TRBJ2-1,NA,TRBV5-1,NA,CASSLARRDPGNEQFF,TGCGCCAGCAGCTTGGCCCGGCGGGATCCCGGCAATGAGCAGTTCTTC
TRBJ2-7,TRBD2,TRBV18,NA,CASSPTSETYEQYF,TGTGCCAGCTCACCGACTAGCGAGACCTACGAGCAGTACTTC
TRBJ2-1,NA,TRBV27,NA,CASCTGTPLSEQFF,TGTGCCAGCTGTACCGGGACCCCATTGTCGGAGCAGTTCTTC
TRBJ2-5,NA,TRBV4-1,NA,CASSAGHGNQETQYF,TGCGCCAGCAGCGCGGGTCACGGGAACCAAGAGACCCAGTACTTC
TRBJ1-4,NA,TRBV11-2,NA,CASSLVDDRPGKELFF,TGTGCCAGCAGCTTAGTCGATGACAGGCCCGGAAAGGAACTGTTTTTT
TRBJ1-1,NA,TRBV28,NA,CASSFSGKAWTEAFF,TGTGCCAGTTCCTTTTCAGGGAAGGCCTGGACTGAAGCTTTCTTT
TRBJ2-1,TRBD2,TRBV28,NA,CASSLAGGGNEQFF,TGTGCCAGCAGTTTAGCGGGAGGAGGCAATGAGCAGTTCTTC
TRBJ1-5,NA,TRBV6-6,NA,CASRFGGMYQPQHF,TGTGCCAGCAGGTTCGGGGGGATGTATCAGCCCCAGCATTTT
TRBJ2-3,NA,TRBV29-1,NA,CSVEIVGGDTQYF,TGCAGCGTTGAAATTGTTGGGGGAGATACGCAGTATTTT
TRBJ2-5,TRBD1,TRBV19,NA,CATKSDRAQETQYF,TGTGCCACTAAATCCGACAGGGCTCAAGAGACCCAGTACTTC
TRBJ2-7,NA,TRBV27,once,CASSLSLVSSEQYF,TGTGCCAGCAGTTTATCCCTGGTTAGCAGCGAGCAGTACTTC
TRBJ2-5,TRBD2,TRBV2,NA,CASVLPSGVETQYF,TGTGCCAGCGTATTACCTAGCGGGGTAGAGACCCAGTACTTC
TRBJ2-5,NA,TRBV25-1,NA,CASTPSGPTGETQYF,TGTGCCAGCACTCCTTCGGGACCCACAGGAGAGACCCAGTACTTC
TRBJ1-2,NA,TRBV28,few,CASSPRQGYTF,TGTGCCAGCAGCCCAAGGCAGGGCTACACCTTC
TRBJ2-3,NA,TRBV28,NA,CASSSLDHLMSTDTQYF,TGTGCCAGCAGTTCTCTAGACCACCTTATGAGCACAGATACGCAGTATTTT
TRBJ1-2,NA,TRBV5-1,NA,CASSLTVNYGYTF,TGCGCCAGCAGCTTGACAGTTAACTATGGCTACACCTTC
TRBJ1-3,TRBD1,TRBV5-1,NA,CASSLTGAGNTIYF,TGCGCCAGCAGCTTGACAGGGGCTGGAAACACCATATATTTT
TRBJ2-1,NA,TRBV27,NA,CASRLGYLDEQFF,TGTGCCAGCAGGCTAGGGTACTTGGATGAGCAGTTCTTC
TRBJ1-5,NA,TRBV28,NA,CASMGEEAASDQPQHF,TGTGCCAGCATGGGGGAAGAGGCAGCCTCGGATCAGCCCCAGCATTTT
TRBJ2-7,NA,TRBV6-6,NA,CASRARTYEQYF,TGTGCCAGCAGGGCACGAACCTACGAGCAGTACTTC
TRBJ1-2,TRBD1,TRBV11-2,NA,CASSVTGTPAYGYTF,TGTGCCAGCAGCGTGACAGGGACCCCGGCCTATGGCTACACCTTC
TRBJ1-4,NA,TRBV5-4,NA,CASSLVGHSNEKLFF,TGTGCCAGCAGCTTGGTGGGACACAGTAATGAAAAACTGTTTTTT